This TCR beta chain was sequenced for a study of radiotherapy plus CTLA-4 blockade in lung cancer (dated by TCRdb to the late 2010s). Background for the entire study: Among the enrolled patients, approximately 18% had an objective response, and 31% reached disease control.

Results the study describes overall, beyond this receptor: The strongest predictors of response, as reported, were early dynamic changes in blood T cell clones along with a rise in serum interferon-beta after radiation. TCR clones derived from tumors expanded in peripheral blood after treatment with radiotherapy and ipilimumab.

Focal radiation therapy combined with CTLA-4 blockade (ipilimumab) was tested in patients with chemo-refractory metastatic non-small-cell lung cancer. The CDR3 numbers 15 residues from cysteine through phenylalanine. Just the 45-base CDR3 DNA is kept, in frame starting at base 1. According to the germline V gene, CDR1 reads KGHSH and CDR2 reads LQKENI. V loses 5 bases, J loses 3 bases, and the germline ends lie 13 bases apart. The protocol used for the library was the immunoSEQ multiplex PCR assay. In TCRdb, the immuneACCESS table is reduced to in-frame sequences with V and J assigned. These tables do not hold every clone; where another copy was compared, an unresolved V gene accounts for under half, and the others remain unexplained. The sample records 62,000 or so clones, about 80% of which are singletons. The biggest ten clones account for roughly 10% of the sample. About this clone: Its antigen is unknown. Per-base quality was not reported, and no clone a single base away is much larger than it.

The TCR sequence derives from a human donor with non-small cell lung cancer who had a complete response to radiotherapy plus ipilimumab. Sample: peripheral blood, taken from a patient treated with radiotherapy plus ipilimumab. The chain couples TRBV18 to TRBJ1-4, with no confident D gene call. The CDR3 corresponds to CASSVPVGPNEKLFF. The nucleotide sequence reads TGTGCCAGCTCAGTTCCCGTAGGGCCTAATGAAAAACTGTTTTTT.